This paragraph reports one TCR beta chain. PCR replicates from unsorted PBMC used about 310 ng DNA, and this amount was tens of thousands of T cell genomes. In the authors' workflow: Junction-only sequences produced by ImmunoSEQ had no quality scores, so filtering differed. Clones were read by immunoSEQ multiplex PCR, and TCRdb kept only the in-frame ones, dropping some. V and J calls and clone size come straight from that table; D and trimming were deduced from the DNA. The sample contains 490,000 or so clones, roughly 85% of which appear only once. This sample was taken from a study of shared clonotypes between healthy human individuals. CDR1 is MDHEN and CDR2 is SYDVKM in the germline V gene. V lost 6 bases and J lost 5; bases outside the gene matches: 10. The CDR3 spans 14 residues.

Sequenced material: PBMCs. This receptor was taken from a woman aged 40 to 55 in good health. Some clones in this sample may be carry-over from other donors' samples. The genes are TRBV28 and TRBJ2-7; the match to TRBD2 covers 7 bases. The CDR3 spells CASSSGGPIHEQYF. CDR3 sequence (DNA): TGTGCCAGCAGCTCGGGGGGTCCGATACACGAGCAGTACTTC. Using reference TRBV28 and TRBJ2-7 for the parts outside the CDR3, the full variable domain is DVKVTQSSRYLVKRTGEKVFLECVQDMDHENMFWYRQDPGLGLRLIYFSYDVKMKEKGDIPEGYSVSREKKERFSLILESASTNQTSMYLCASSSGGPIHEQYFGPGTRLTVT.